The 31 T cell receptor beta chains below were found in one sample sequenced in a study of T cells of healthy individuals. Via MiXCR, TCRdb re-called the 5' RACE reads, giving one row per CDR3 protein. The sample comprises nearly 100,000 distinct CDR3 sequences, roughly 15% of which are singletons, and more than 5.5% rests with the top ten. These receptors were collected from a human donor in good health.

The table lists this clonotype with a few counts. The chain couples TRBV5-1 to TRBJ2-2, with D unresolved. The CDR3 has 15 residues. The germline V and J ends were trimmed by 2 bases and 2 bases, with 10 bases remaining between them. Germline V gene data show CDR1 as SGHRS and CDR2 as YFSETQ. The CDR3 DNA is TGCGCCAGCAGCTTTGACGGATTTAACACCGGGGAGCTGTTTTTT. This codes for CASSFDGFNTGELFF.

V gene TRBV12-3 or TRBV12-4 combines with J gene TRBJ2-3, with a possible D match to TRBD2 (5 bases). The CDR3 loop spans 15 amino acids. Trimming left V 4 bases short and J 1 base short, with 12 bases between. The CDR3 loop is CASSSISARTDTQYF. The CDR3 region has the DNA TGTGCCAGCAGTTCCATTAGCGCCCGCACAGATACGCAGTATTTT.

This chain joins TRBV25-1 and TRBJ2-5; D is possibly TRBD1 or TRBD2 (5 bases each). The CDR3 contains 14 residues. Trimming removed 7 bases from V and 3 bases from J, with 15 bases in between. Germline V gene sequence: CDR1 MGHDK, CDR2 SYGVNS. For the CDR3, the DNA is TGTGCCAGCACCCCCGGGGCAGGGAAAGAGACCCAGTACTTC. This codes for CASTPGAGKETQYF.

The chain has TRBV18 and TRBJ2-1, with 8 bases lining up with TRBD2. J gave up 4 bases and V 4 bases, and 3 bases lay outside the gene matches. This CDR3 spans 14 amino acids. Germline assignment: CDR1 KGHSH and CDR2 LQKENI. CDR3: CASSLASGYNEQFF. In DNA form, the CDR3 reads TGTGCCAGCTCACTGGCTAGCGGGTACAATGAGCAGTTCTTC.

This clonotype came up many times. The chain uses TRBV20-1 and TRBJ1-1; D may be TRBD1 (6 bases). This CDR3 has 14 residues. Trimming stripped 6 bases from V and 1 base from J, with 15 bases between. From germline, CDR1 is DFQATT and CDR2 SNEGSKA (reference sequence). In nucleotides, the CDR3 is TGCAGTGCCCTTGCGTACAGGGAGAACACTGAAGCTTTCTTT. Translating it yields CSALAYRENTEAFF.

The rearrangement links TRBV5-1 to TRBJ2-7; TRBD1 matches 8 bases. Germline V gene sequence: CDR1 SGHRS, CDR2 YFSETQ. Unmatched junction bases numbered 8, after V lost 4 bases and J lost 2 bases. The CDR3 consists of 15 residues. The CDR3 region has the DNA TGCGCCAGCAGCCAGGGGGACAGGTCTGCCTACGAGCAGTACTTC. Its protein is CASSQGDRSAYEQYF.

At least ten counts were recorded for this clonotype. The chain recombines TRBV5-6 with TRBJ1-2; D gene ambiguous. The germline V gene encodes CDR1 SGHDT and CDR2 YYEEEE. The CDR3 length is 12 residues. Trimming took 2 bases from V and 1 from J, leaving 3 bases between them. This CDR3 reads CASSFGNYGYTF. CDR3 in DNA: TGTGCCAGCAGCTTCGGTAACTATGGCTACACCTTC.

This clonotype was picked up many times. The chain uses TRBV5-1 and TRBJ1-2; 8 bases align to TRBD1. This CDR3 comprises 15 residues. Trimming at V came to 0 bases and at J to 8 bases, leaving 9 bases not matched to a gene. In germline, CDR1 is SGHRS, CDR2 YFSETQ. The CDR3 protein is CASSLAYGQGAGYTF. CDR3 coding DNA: TGCGCCAGCAGCTTGGCCTATGGGCAGGGGGCCGGCTACACCTTC.

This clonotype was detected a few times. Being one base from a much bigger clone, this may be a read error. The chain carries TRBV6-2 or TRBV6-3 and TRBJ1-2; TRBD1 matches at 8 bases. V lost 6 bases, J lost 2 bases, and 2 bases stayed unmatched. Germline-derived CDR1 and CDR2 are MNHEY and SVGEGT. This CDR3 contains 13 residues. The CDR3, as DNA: TGTGCCAGCAGCCGGACAGGGAACTATGGCTACACCTTC. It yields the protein CASSRTGNYGYTF.

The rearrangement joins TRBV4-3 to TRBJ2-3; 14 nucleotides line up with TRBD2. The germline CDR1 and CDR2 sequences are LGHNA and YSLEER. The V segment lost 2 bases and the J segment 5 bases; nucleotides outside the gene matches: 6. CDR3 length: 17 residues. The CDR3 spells CASSQSPTSGRGDTQYF. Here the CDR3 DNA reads TGCGCCAGCAGCCAATCCCCGACTAGCGGGAGGGGAGATACGCAGTATTTT.

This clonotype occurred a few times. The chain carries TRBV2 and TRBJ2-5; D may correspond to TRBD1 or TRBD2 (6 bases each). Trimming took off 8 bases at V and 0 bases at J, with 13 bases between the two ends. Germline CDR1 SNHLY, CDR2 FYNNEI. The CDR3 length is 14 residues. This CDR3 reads CASGEAGDQETQYF. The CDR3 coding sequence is TGTGCCAGCGGGGAGGCAGGGGACCAAGAGACCCAGTACTTC.

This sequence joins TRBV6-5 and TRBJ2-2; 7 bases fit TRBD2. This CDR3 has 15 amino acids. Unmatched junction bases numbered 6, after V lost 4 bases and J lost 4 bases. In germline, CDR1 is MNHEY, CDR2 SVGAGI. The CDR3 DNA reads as TGTGCCAGCAGTTTCGCCCGGACTAGCACCGGGGAGCTGTTTTTT. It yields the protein CASSFARTSTGELFF.

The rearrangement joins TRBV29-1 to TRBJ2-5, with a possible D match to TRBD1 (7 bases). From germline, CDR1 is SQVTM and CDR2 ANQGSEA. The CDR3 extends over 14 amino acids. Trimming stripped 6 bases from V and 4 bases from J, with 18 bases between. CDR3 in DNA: TGCAGCGTCGCCGGCGGCAGGGGGGTAGAGACCCAGTACTTC. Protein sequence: CSVAGGRGVETQYF.

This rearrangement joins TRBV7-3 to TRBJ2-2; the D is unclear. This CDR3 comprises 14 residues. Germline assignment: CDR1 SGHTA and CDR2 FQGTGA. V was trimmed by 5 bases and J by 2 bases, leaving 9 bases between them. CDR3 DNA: TGTGCCAGCAGCCCTACTCTTAACACCGGGGAGCTGTTTTTT. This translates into CASSPTLNTGELFF.

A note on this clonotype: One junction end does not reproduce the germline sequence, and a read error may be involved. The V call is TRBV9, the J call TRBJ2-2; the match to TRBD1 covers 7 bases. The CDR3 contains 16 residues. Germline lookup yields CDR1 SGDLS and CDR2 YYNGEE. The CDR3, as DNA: TGTGCCGGCAGCGTAGACAGGGTACTAGGGACCGGGGAGCTGTTTTTT. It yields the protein CAGSVDRVLGTGELFF.

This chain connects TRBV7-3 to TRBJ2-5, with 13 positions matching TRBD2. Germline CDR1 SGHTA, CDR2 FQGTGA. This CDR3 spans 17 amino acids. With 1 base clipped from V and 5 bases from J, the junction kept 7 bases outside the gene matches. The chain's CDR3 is CASSLNPGLAGVETQYF. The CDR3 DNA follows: TGTGCCAGCAGCTTAAACCCCGGACTAGCGGGAGTCGAGACCCAGTACTTC. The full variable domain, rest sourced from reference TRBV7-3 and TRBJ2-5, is GAGVSQTPSNKVTEKGKYVELRCDPISGHTALYWYRQSLGQGPEFLIYFQGTGAADDSGLPNDRFFAVRPEGSVSTLKIQRTERGDSAVYLCASSLNPGLAGVETQYFGPGTRLLVL.

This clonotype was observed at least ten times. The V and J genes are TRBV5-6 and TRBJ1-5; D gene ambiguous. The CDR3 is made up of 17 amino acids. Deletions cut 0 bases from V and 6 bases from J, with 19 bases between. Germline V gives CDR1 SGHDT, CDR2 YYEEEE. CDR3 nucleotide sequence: TGTGCCAGCAGCTTGGCCTTATCAGATCCTAATATTCAGCCCCAGCATTTT. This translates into CASSLALSDPNIQPQHF.

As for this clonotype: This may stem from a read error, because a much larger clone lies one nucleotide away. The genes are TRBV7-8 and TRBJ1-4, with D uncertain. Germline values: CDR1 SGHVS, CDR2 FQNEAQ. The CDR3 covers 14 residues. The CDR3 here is CASSGSATDEKLFF. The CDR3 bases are TGTGCCAGCAGCGGGTCTGCAACTGATGAAAAACTGTTTTTT.

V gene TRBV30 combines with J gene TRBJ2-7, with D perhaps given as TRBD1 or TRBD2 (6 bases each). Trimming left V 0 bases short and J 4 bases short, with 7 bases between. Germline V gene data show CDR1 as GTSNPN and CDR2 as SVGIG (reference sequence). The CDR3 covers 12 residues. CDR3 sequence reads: CAWSVGGYEQYF. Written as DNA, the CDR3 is TGTGCCTGGAGTGTAGGGGGGTACGAGCAGTACTTC.

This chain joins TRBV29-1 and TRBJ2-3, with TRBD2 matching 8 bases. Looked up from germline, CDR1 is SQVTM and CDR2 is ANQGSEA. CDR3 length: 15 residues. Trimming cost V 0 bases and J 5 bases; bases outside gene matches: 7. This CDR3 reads CSVEDINRGGDTQYF. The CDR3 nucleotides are TGCAGCGTTGAAGATATAAACCGGGGGGGAGATACGCAGTATTTT.

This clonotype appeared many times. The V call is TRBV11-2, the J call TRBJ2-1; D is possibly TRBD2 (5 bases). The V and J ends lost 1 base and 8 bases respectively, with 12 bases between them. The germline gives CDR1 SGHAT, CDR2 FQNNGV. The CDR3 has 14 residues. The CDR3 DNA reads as TGTGCCAGCAGCTTAGTGGGATGGGAGTATGAGCAGTTCTTC. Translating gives CASSLVGWEYEQFF. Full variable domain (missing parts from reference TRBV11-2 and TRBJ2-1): EAGVAQSPRYKIIEKRQSVAFWCNPISGHATLYWYQQILGQGPKLLIQFQNNGVVDDSQLPKDRFSAERLKGVDSTLKIQPAKLEDSAVYLCASSLVGWEYEQFFGPGTRLTVL.

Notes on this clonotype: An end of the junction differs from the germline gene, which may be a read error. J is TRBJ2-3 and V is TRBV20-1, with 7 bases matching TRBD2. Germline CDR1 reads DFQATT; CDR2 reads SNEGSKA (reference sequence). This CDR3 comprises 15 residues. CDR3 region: CSARGGASGTDAQYF. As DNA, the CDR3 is TGCAGTGCTAGAGGAGGGGCTAGCGGTACAGATGCGCAGTATTTT.

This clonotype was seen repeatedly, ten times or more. CDR3 sequence: CASSVGGWQPQHF. In DNA form, the CDR3 reads TGTGCCAGCAGCGTAGGCGGTTGGCAGCCCCAGCATTTT. This chain connects TRBV7-9 to TRBJ1-5; D is unclear. The germline gives CDR1 SEHNR, CDR2 FQNEAQ (reference sequence). Trimming left V 5 bases short and J 7 bases short, with 12 bases between. The CDR3 extends over 13 amino acids. Looking up the rest from reference TRBV7-9 and TRBJ1-5 gives the full variable domain: DTGVSQNPRHKITKRGQNVTFRCDPISEHNRLYWYRQTLGQGPEFLTYFQNEAQLEKSRLLSDRFSAERPKGSFSTLEIQRTEQGDSAMYLCASSVGGWQPQHFGDGTRLSIL.

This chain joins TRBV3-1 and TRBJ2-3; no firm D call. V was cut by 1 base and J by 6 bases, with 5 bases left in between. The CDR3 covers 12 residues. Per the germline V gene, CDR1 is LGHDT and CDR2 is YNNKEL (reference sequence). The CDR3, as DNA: TGTGCCAGCAGCCAAGTGGCGGATACGCAGTATTTT. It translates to CASSQVADTQYF.

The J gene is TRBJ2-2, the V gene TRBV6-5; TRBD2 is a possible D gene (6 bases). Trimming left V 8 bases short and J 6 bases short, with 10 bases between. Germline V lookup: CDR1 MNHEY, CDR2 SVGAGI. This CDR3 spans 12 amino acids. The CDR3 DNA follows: TGTGCCAGCTCGCGGGGTCCCGGGGAGCTGTTTTTT. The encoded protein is CASSRGPGELFF.

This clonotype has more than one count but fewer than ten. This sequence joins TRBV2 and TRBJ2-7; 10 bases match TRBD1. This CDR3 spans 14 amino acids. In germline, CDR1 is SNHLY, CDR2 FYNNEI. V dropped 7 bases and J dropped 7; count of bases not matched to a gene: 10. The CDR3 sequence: CASTPGQGLSEQYF. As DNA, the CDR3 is TGTGCCAGCACCCCGGGACAGGGGCTTTCGGAGCAGTACTTC.

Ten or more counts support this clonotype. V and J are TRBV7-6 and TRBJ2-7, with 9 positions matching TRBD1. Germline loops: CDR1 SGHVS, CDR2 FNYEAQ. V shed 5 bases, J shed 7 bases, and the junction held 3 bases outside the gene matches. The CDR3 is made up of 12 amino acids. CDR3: CASSATGGEQYF. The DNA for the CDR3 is TGTGCCAGCAGCGCGACAGGGGGGGAGCAGTACTTC.

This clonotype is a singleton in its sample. The CDR3 coding sequence is TGTGCCAGTAGTACCGGGACAGGGGATGACCGGCTTAATTCACCCCTCCACTTT. It is translated as CASSTGTGDDRLNSPLHF. This chain joins TRBV19 and TRBJ1-6; 10 nucleotides agree with TRBD1. Germline V gene data show CDR1 as LNHDA and CDR2 as SQIVND (reference sequence). CDR3 length: 18 amino acids. V was clipped by 4 bases and J by 6 bases; unmatched bases: 12.

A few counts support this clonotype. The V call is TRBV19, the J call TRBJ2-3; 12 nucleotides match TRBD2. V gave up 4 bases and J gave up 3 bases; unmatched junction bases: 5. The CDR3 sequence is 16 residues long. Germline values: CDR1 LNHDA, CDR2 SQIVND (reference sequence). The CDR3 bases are TGTGCCAGTAGTACGAGACTAGCGGGGGAAACAGATACGCAGTATTTT. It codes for CASSTRLAGETDTQYF.

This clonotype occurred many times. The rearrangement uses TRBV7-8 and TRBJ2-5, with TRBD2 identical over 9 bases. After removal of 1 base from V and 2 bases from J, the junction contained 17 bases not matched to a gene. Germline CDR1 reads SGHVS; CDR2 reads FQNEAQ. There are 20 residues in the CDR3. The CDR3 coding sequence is TGTGCCAGCAGCTTAGAGGGGGTTAGCGGGGGTCACCTTGAACAAGAGACCCAGTACTTC. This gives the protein CASSLEGVSGGHLEQETQYF.

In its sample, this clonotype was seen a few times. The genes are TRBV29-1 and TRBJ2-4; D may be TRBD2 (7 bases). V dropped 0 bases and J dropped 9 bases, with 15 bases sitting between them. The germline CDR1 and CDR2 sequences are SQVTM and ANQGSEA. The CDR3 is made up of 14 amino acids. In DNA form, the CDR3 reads TGCAGCGTTGAAGATGGACTAGAGGGGGGCATTCAGTACTTC. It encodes CSVEDGLEGGIQYF.